Detailed here is one TCR beta chain. Its antigen is not known. 5'RACE template switching with UMIs produced the TCR beta cDNA. TCRdb reanalyzed the 5' RACE reads and collapses them to one entry per CDR3 protein, without DNA. Its listing shows approximately 550,000 distinct CDR3 sequences. This CDR3 spans 13 amino acids. Germline CDR1 reads DFQATT; CDR2 reads SNEGSKA (reference sequence). The sample belongs to a study of T cells expressing NK-cell markers. About the study: Repertoires of TCR beta were obtained from T cells sorted as CD3+CD56+NKG2C+, CD3+CD56+NKG2C- and CD3+CD56-NKG2C+. Seven sequenced donors out of eight were HCMV-seropositive, one seronegative. Findings and limits, study-wide: These clonotypes additionally ranked first within the CD3+CD56-NKG2C+ fraction of four donors.

The TCR was taken from a man in his late teens or twenties in good health. The chain combines TRBV20-1 with TRBJ1-2; the TRBD1 assignment by TCRdb is unverifiable without DNA. Sequencing input: blood T cells: a sorted CD56 or NKG2C T cell subset, CD4+ or CD8+ T cells, or bulk PBMC T cells (not recorded which). The CDR3 loop is CSARAGTGRSYTF.